The sequence of this T cell receptor (beta chain) was determined in a study of blood T cell repertoires in COVID-19. Study overall: Both acute and convalescent COVID-19 samples were obtained from the United States, Italy and Spain. PBMCs, B-cell-depleted T cells, or T cells provided the cDNA or gDNA that made up the material.

The CDR3 loop spans 19 amino acids. CDR1 and CDR2 from the germline V gene are KGHSH and LQKENI. V gave up 4 bases and J gave up 2 bases; unmatched junction bases: 12. Original handling: Estimation of nucleated cell counts was performed using reference gene primer amplification. Here immunoSEQ multiplex PCR was the method, and the copy in TCRdb shows in-frame clones only, minus some. The DNA was the basis for D and trimming; V, J and clone size are from that table. This sample has around 150,000 clones, with roughly 81% found just once. The chain links TRBV18 to TRBJ2-5, with 14 positions matching TRBD2. The source of this sequence is a woman between 50 and 59 years old with active or convalescent COVID-19. The sequencing sample was made of peripheral blood. The CDR3 here is CASSLRDGTSGSPQETQYF. For the CDR3, the DNA is TGTGCCAGCTCACTTAGGGACGGGACTAGCGGGAGCCCTCAAGAGACCCAGTACTTC.